This record covers a single T cell receptor beta chain. The data were produced by immunoSEQ multiplex PCR, yet TCRdb's version contains in-frame clones alone and is incomplete. Of around 71,000 clones in the sample, about 90% were seen once. The data stem from a study of T cell changes during pregnancy in multiple sclerosis. Looked up from germline, CDR1 is MDHEN and CDR2 is SYDVKM. This CDR3 spans 14 amino acids. V was clipped by 9 bases and J by 4 bases; unmatched bases: 6. V gene TRBV28 combines with J gene TRBJ2-1; 10 bases fit TRBD2. The TCR comes from a female donor with multiple sclerosis, enrolled in a pregnancy study. Sequencing was performed on peripheral blood, taken after pregnancy. CDR3 amino acids: CASGLADLYNEQFF. As DNA, the CDR3 is TGTGCCAGTGGACTAGCGGATCTTTACAATGAGCAGTTCTTC. Complete variable domain (other parts from reference TRBV28 and TRBJ2-1): DVKVTQSSRYLVKRTGEKVFLECVQDMDHENMFWYRQDPGLGLRLIYFSYDVKMKEKGDIPEGYSVSREKKERFSLILESASTNQTSMYLCASGLADLYNEQFFGPGTRLTVL.